Shown below are 16 T cell receptor beta chains from a single sample sequenced in a study of blood T cell repertoires in COVID-19. TCRdb's copy holds only in-frame clones and misses some; the assay was immunoSEQ multiplex PCR. The repertoire has 70,000 to 80,000 clones, over 65% of them found once; the top ten carry roughly 12%. The sample taken for sequencing was peripheral blood. The receptors were gathered from a human donor in a cohort sampled during active COVID-19.

The rearrangement uses TRBV5-1 and TRBJ2-4, with 8 bases aligning to TRBD1. Germline CDR1 SGHRS, CDR2 YFSETQ. After removal of 0 bases from V and 4 bases from J, the junction contained 0 bases not matched to a gene. The length of the CDR3 is 14 residues. The CDR3 nucleotides read TGCGCCAGCAGCTTGGGGACAGGGAAAAACATTCAGTACTTC. This sequence encodes CASSLGTGKNIQYF. Drawing the rest from reference TRBV5-1 and TRBJ2-4, the complete variable domain is KAGVTQTPRYLIKTRGQQVTLSCSPISGHRSVSWYQQTPGQGLQFLFEYFSETQRNKGNFPGRFSGRQFSNSRSEMNVSTLELGDSALYLCASSLGTGKNIQYFGAGTRLSVL.

The CDR3 DNA follows: TGCAGCGCGGGAGGGGATCGGACCCAGTACTTC. This encodes CSAGGDRTQYF. V and J are TRBV29-1 and TRBJ2-5, with 8 bases aligning to TRBD2. In germline, CDR1 is SQVTM, CDR2 ANQGSEA. The CDR3 is 11 amino acids. Trimming removed 7 bases from V and 7 bases from J; junction bases left unmatched: 5.

The V and J genes are TRBV11-2 and TRBJ1-4, with TRBD1 matching 8 bases. Germline V gives CDR1 SGHAT, CDR2 FQNNGV. This CDR3 is 17 amino acids long. After removal of 0 bases from V and 7 bases from J, the junction contained 10 bases not matched to a gene. CDR3 loop: CASSLETTGAGGEKLFF. Written as DNA, the CDR3 is TGTGCCAGCAGCTTAGAAACGACAGGGGCTGGTGGTGAAAAACTGTTTTTT.

This clone was recorded only once. J is TRBJ2-1 and V is TRBV29-1; TRBD2 matches 8 bases. CDR3 length: 15 residues. Germline V gene sequence: CDR1 SQVTM, CDR2 ANQGSEA. V trimming: 7 bases; J trimming: 0 bases; junction bases outside the gene matches: 8. CDR3 bases: TGCAGCGCGATGGGAAGCGGGAGCTCCTACAATGAGCAGTTCTTC. Amino acids: CSAMGSGSSYNEQFF.

Remarks on this clone: Other DNA sequences of this sample code for an identical CDR3. This rearrangement joins TRBV2 to TRBJ1-5; TRBD1 aligns across 9 bases. The CDR3 consists of 14 residues. From germline, CDR1 is SNHLY and CDR2 FYNNEI. The junction had 4 bases not matched to a gene; V was cut back by 6 bases and J by 4 bases. The CDR3 protein is CASSADRGNQPQHF. In DNA form, the CDR3 reads TGTGCCAGCAGCGCCGACAGGGGGAATCAGCCCCAGCATTTT. The variable domain in full, with the rest retrieved from reference TRBV2 and TRBJ1-5, is EPEVTQTPSHQVTQMGQEVILRCVPISNHLYFYWYRQILGQKVEFLVSFYNNEISEKSEIFDDQFSVERPDGSNFTLKIRSTKLEDSAMYFCASSADRGNQPQHFGDGTRLSIL.

This clone came up a few times. The CDR3 region is CASSDGQVLYGYTF. In nucleotides, the CDR3 is TGTGCCAGCAGTGACGGACAGGTCCTCTATGGCTACACCTTC. The chain recombines TRBV6-1 with TRBJ1-2; 7 bases align to TRBD1. The germline CDR1 and CDR2 sequences are MNHNS and SASEGT. The CDR3 contains 14 residues. V was pared by 3 bases and J by 4 bases, with 5 bases of the junction left unmatched.

The chain couples TRBV6-5 to TRBJ2-7; D remains unclear. Germline values: CDR1 MNHEY, CDR2 SVGAGI. The CDR3 extends over 14 amino acids. V was pared by 1 base and J by 0 bases, with 7 bases between. The CDR3 sequence is CASSYFGSSYEQYF. Written as DNA, the CDR3 is TGTGCCAGCAGTTACTTTGGCAGCTCCTACGAGCAGTACTTC.

This clone was observed a single time. The chain combines TRBV18 with TRBJ2-3; no reliable D call. The length of the CDR3 is 14 residues. Per germline, CDR1 KGHSH and CDR2 LQKENI. Trimming cost V 5 bases and J 6 bases, with 15 bases left between them. The CDR3 spells CASSSNSLADTQYF. The CDR3 DNA reads TGTGCCAGCTCATCGAATAGTCTCGCGGATACGCAGTATTTT.

The V and J genes are TRBV5-1 and TRBJ2-7, with TRBD1 matching 7 bases. The CDR3 is 14 amino acids. Germline CDR1 reads SGHRS; CDR2 reads YFSETQ. Trimming cost V 4 bases and J 3 bases; bases outside gene matches: 7. In DNA form, the CDR3 reads TGCGCCAGCAGCCACGGGGACAGCTTCTACGAGCAGTACTTC. Its translation is CASSHGDSFYEQYF.

V and J are TRBV9 and TRBJ2-5, with 10 bases matching TRBD1. The CDR3 spans 15 residues. The junction had 5 bases not matched to a gene; V was cut back by 3 bases and J by 3 bases. In germline, CDR1 is SGDLS, CDR2 YYNGEE. The CDR3 protein is CASSAGQGGKETQYF. The CDR3, as DNA: TGTGCCAGCAGCGCCGGACAGGGGGGGAAAGAGACCCAGTACTTC. Combining the CDR3 with reference TRBV9 and TRBJ2-5 gives the whole variable domain DSGVTQTPKHLITATGQRVTLRCSPRSGDLSVYWYQQSLDQGLQFLIQYYNGEERAKGNILERFSAQQFPDLHSELNLSSLELGDSALYFCASSAGQGGKETQYFGPGTRLLVL.

The rearrangement links TRBV4-2 to TRBJ2-1, with D perhaps matching TRBD1 (6 bases). Germline V gene data show CDR1 as LGHNA and CDR2 as YNFKEQ. CDR3 size: 17 residues. Trimming removed 1 base at V and 5 bases at J, with 18 bases between. The DNA for the CDR3 is TGTGCCAGCAGCCAAGCAGATTCCGGGACACTAGACAATGAGCAGTTCTTC. This gives the protein CASSQADSGTLDNEQFF.

The CDR3 region is CASSEDRENEQYF. CDR3 coding DNA: TGTGCCAGTAGTGAAGACAGGGAAAACGAGCAGTACTTC. The V call is TRBV19, the J call TRBJ2-7, with TRBD1 matching over 7 bases. From germline, CDR1 is LNHDA and CDR2 SQIVND (reference sequence). This CDR3 spans 13 amino acids. The junction had 6 bases not matched to a gene; V was cut back by 5 bases and J by 5 bases.

The V gene is TRBV11-2, the J gene TRBJ2-7; D perhaps matches TRBD1 (6 bases). The CDR3 loop spans 12 amino acids. The germline CDR1 and CDR2 sequences are SGHAT and FQNNGV. V lost 3 bases to trimming and J lost 7 bases, with 10 bases between them. The CDR3: CASSFTGIEQYF. In DNA form, the CDR3 reads TGTGCCAGCAGCTTCACAGGGATTGAGCAGTACTTC.

On this clone: The junction differs from germline at one of its ends, possibly a read error. This sample also contains other DNA sequences that code for the same CDR3. The chain joins TRBV7-2 to TRBJ2-7, with D unclear. The germline V gene encodes CDR1 SGHTA and CDR2 FQGNSA. This CDR3 comprises 13 residues. Written as DNA, the CDR3 is TGCGCCAGCAGCTCTACGGCAGGTTACGAGCAGTACTTC. It encodes CASSSTAGYEQYF.

V usage is TRBV4-1 and J usage is TRBJ1-2; 7 nucleotides align to TRBD1. The CDR3 covers 15 residues. Trimming took 1 base from V and 4 from J; bases not matched to a gene: 6. CDR1 is MGHRA, CDR2 YSYEKL, per germline. The CDR3: CASSQGDSRLYGYTF. As DNA, the CDR3 is TGCGCCAGCAGCCAAGGGGACAGCCGCCTCTATGGCTACACCTTC.

This chain links TRBV19 with TRBJ2-1; maybe TRBD2 (6 bases). The CDR3 spans 16 residues. Per the germline V gene, CDR1 is LNHDA and CDR2 is SQIVND (reference sequence). The ends were cut back, 2 bases at V and 4 bases at J, with 15 bases in the middle. The CDR3 coding sequence is TGTGCCAGTAGTATATGGGGCGGGATACTATACAATGAGCAGTTCTTC. It is translated as CASSIWGGILYNEQFF.